This passage covers 13 T cell receptor beta chains from one sample sequenced in a study of T-cell reconstitution after alpha-beta-depleted transplantation in children. Preparing the TCRbeta library involved the use of unique molecular identifiers. TCRdb itself ran the PCR reads through MiXCR, one entry per CDR3 protein. The repertoire consists of about 100,000 distinct CDR3 sequences, with over 6% occurring once and the leading ten covering about 17%. The material was PBMCs, obtained before TCRalphabeta/CD19-depleted stem cell transplant. These receptors came from a boy aged 2 to 9 with acute lymphoblastic leukemia, due to receive a stem cell transplant.

This clonotype was observed a handful of times. The rearrangement joins TRBV5-4 to TRBJ1-2; possible D gene TRBD1, 5 bases. Germline-derived CDR1 and CDR2 are SGHNT and YYREEE (reference sequence). The CDR3 spans 14 residues. V was cut by 4 bases and J by 5 bases, with 15 bases left in between. The CDR3 spells CASSPGDSLYGYTF. In DNA form, the CDR3 reads TGTGCCAGCAGCCCCGGCGACAGCCTTTATGGCTACACCTTC.

This clonotype has at least ten counts. V and J are TRBV15 and TRBJ2-3, with D hard to call. The CDR3 is made up of 12 amino acids. In germline, CDR1 is LNHNV, CDR2 YYDKDF (reference sequence). Trimming removed 4 bases at V and 4 bases at J, with 6 bases between. The CDR3 loop is CATSKGSDTQYF. The CDR3 bases are TGTGCCACCAGCAAGGGTTCAGATACGCAGTATTTT.

This chain joins TRBV29-1 and TRBJ1-1; 10 nucleotides match TRBD1. This CDR3 has 19 residues. The V segment lost 5 bases and the J segment 0 bases; nucleotides outside the gene matches: 18. Germline-derived CDR1 and CDR2 are SQVTM and ANQGSEA. Written as DNA, the CDR3 is TGCAGCGTTTCCGGGACAGGGGCCCCTCCGAGGGTTTTGAACACTGAAGCTTTCTTT. This sequence encodes CSVSGTGAPPRVLNTEAFF.

There are a few counts of this clonotype. The rearrangement joins TRBV5-1 to TRBJ2-2; 8 nucleotides match TRBD1. The CDR3 is 15 amino acids. V lost 4 bases, J lost 4 bases, and 6 bases stayed unmatched. Per germline, CDR1 SGHRS and CDR2 YFSETQ. The CDR3 protein is CASSPRGQGTGELFF. Written as DNA, the CDR3 is TGCGCCAGCAGCCCCAGGGGGCAGGGCACCGGGGAGCTGTTTTTT.

This clonotype was counted only a few times. The chain joins TRBV5-1 to TRBJ2-4; a weak D match, TRBD1 (5 bases). Trimming took off 4 bases at V and 4 bases at J, with 15 bases between the two ends. Germline V CDR1 and CDR2: SGHRS, YFSETQ. The CDR3 extends over 15 amino acids. DNA for the CDR3: TGCGCCAGCAGCCTGGGGCAGGGCGGTAAAAACATTCAGTACTTC. It translates to CASSLGQGGKNIQYF.

The chain couples TRBV5-1 to TRBJ2-2; unclear D gene. The CDR3 consists of 15 residues. Trimming cost V 5 bases and J 0 bases, with 11 bases left between them. Germline CDR1 SGHRS, CDR2 YFSETQ. The CDR3 DNA reads as TGCGCCAGCAGGAGTGCACTATCGAACACCGGGGAGCTGTTTTTT. Translation: CASRSALSNTGELFF. The full variable domain, rest sourced from reference TRBV5-1 and TRBJ2-2, is KAGVTQTPRYLIKTRGQQVTLSCSPISGHRSVSWYQQTPGQGLQFLFEYFSETQRNKGNFPGRFSGRQFSNSRSEMNVSTLELGDSALYLCASRSALSNTGELFFGEGSRLTVL.

The CDR3 DNA reads TGCAGTGCTAGAGGCTCAGACTTACAGTCCTACGAGCAGTACTTC. It encodes CSARGSDLQSYEQYF. This chain uses TRBV20-1 with TRBJ2-7; D call uncertain. CDR3 length equals 15 residues. Trimming removed 1 base at V and 1 base at J, with 14 bases between. Germline V lookup: CDR1 DFQATT, CDR2 SNEGSKA (reference sequence).

This clonotype is medium-sized. V gene TRBV2 combines with J gene TRBJ2-5; TRBD2 aligns across 9 bases. CDR1 is SNHLY and CDR2 is FYNNEI in the germline V gene. V was clipped by 7 bases and J by 2 bases; unmatched bases: 8. The CDR3 is 15 residues long. CDR3 DNA sequence: TGTGCCAGCATACCACAAGCGGGGGGTCAAGAGACCCAGTACTTC. Its translation is CASIPQAGGQETQYF.

The genes are TRBV19 and TRBJ2-1, with a tentative D call TRBD2 (6 bases). Trimming stripped 3 bases from V and 2 bases from J, with 11 bases between. Per the germline V gene, CDR1 is LNHDA and CDR2 is SQIVND (reference sequence). This CDR3 has 15 residues. The CDR3 region is CASSMGSGPYNEQFF. The CDR3 coding sequence is TGTGCCAGTAGTATGGGAAGCGGGCCCTACAATGAGCAGTTCTTC.

This clonotype was recorded at least ten times. This chain links TRBV20-1 with TRBJ1-4; a possible D gene is TRBD1 (5 bases). Germline V gene lookup returns CDR1 DFQATT and CDR2 SNEGSKA (reference sequence). The CDR3 sequence is 12 residues long. The CDR3 sequence is CSQDTLNEKLFF. The DNA of the CDR3 is TGCAGCCAGGACACGTTAAATGAAAAACTGTTTTTT.

Ten or more counts support this clonotype. The rearrangement links TRBV7-6 to TRBJ2-3; 11 positions agree with TRBD2. CDR1 is SGHVS, CDR2 FNYEAQ, per germline. CDR3 length: 17 amino acids. V lost 3 bases, J lost 1 base, and 6 bases stayed unmatched. The CDR3 sequence is CASSFNPSGGRTDTQYF. The CDR3 DNA reads TGTGCCAGCAGCTTCAACCCTAGCGGGGGGCGCACAGATACGCAGTATTTT.

There are many counts of this clonotype. The gene calls are TRBV12-5 and TRBJ2-5; D is ambiguous. Looked up from germline, CDR1 is LGHNT and CDR2 is FRNRAP. Trimming removed 4 bases at V and 2 bases at J, with 17 bases between. This CDR3 comprises 16 residues. The CDR3 nucleotides read TGTGCTAGTGGTTCCCCTCCGCTCGGAGAACAAGAGACCCAGTACTTC. Encoded protein: CASGSPPLGEQETQYF.

This rearrangement joins TRBV6-5 to TRBJ2-4; D unclear. V was trimmed by 4 bases and J by 2 bases, leaving 12 bases between them. Germline V gene lookup returns CDR1 MNHEY and CDR2 SVGAGI. CDR3 length: 15 residues. This chain's CDR3 is CASSCTLYTKNIQYF. CDR3 DNA sequence: TGTGCCAGCAGTTGTACTCTTTATACCAAAAACATTCAGTACTTC.